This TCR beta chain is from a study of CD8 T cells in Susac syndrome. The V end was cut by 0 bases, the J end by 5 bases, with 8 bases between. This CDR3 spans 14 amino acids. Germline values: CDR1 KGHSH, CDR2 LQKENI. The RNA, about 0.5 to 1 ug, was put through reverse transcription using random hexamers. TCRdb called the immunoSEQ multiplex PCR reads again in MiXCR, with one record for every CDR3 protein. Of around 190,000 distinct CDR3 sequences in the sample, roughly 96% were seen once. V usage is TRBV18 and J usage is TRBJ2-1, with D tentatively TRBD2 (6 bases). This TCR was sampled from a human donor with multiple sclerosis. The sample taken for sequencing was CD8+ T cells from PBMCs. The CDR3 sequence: CASSPPDYNNEQFF. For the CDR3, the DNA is TGTGCCAGCTCACCACCGGACTACAACAATGAGCAGTTCTTC.